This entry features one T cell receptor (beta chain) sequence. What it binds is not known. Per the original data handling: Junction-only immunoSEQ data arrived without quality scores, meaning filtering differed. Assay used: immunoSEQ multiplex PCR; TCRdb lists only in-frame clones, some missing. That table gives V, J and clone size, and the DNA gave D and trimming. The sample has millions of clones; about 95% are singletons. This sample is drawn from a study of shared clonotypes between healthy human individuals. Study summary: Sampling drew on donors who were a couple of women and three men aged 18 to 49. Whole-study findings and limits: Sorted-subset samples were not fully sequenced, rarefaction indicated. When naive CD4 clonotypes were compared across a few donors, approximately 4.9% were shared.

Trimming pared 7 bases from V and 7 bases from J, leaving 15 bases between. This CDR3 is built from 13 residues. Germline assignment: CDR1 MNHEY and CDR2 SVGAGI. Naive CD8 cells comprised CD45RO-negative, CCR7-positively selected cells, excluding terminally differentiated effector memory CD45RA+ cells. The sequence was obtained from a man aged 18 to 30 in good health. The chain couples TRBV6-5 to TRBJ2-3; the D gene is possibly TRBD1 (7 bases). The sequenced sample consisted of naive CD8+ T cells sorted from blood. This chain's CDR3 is CASNTRDSNTQYF. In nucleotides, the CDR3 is TGTGCCAGCAATACGCGGGACAGCAATACGCAGTATTTT.